These 9 T cell receptor beta chains originate from one sample sequenced in a study of graft-versus-host responses after intestinal transplantation. The method was immunoSEQ multiplex PCR; TCRdb's version includes in-frame clones alone and lacks a portion of them. The sample has over 120,000 clones, around 90% seen once. No antigen has been assigned to these receptors. Sample: unstimulated CD4+ T cells sorted from spleen or lymph node cells, taken before intestinal transplant. The receptors stem from a human donor who received an intestinal transplant.

The chain is built from TRBV30 and TRBJ2-2; tentatively, D is TRBD2 (6 bases). Germline V gives CDR1 GTSNPN, CDR2 SVGIG (reference sequence). Trimming took 5 bases from V and 6 from J, leaving 16 bases between them. The CDR3 covers 14 residues. In nucleotides, the CDR3 is TGTGCCTGGGAGCTAGCGAATTGGTCCGGGGAGCTGTTTTTT. The encoded protein is CAWELANWSGELFF.

This clone has only one observation. The chain uses TRBV30 and TRBJ2-7; no reliable D call. CDR1 is GTSNPN and CDR2 is SVGIG in the germline V gene (reference sequence). CDR3 length equals 11 residues. The V gene lost 5 bases and the J gene lost 7 bases, with 12 bases spanning the gap. In DNA form, the CDR3 reads TGTGCCTGGGGCCGTATACGAGAGCAGTACTTC. This translates into CAWGRIREQYF.

This CDR3 reads CASSLALSRLTNTEAFF. DNA of the CDR3: TGTGCCAGCAGCTTAGCGCTTTCGAGGTTGACGAACACTGAAGCTTTCTTT. The chain carries TRBV7-2 and TRBJ1-1; D call uncertain. This CDR3 has 17 residues. Germline V gene data show CDR1 as SGHTA and CDR2 as FQGNSA. V was cut by 0 bases and J by 1 base, with 15 bases left in between.

V usage is TRBV19 and J usage is TRBJ1-1; possible D gene TRBD1, 6 bases. Germline lookup yields CDR1 LNHDA and CDR2 SQIVND (reference sequence). The CDR3 spans 14 residues. The ends were cut back, 5 bases at V and 5 bases at J, with 15 bases in the middle. In nucleotides, the CDR3 is TGTGCCAGTAGTCAGGGGCTCCCAGGGACTGAAGCTTTCTTT. Its translation is CASSQGLPGTEAFF.

In this sample, this clone turned up once. The chain combines TRBV29-1 with TRBJ2-7; 8 bases agree with TRBD1. Per germline, CDR1 SQVTM and CDR2 ANQGSEA. The CDR3 contains 13 residues. After removal of 5 bases from V and 7 bases from J, the junction contained 10 bases not matched to a gene. The CDR3 region is CSVLWQGAGEQYF. DNA for the CDR3: TGCAGCGTTCTCTGGCAGGGGGCGGGGGAGCAGTACTTC.

This chain links TRBV19 with TRBJ1-3; 10 bases agree with TRBD1. V lost 5 bases, J lost 0 bases, and 4 bases stayed unmatched. The CDR3 is 16 amino acids. Germline V CDR1 and CDR2: LNHDA, SQIVND (reference sequence). This CDR3 reads CASSRQGASSGNTIYF. In nucleotides, the CDR3 is TGTGCCAGTAGTCGACAGGGGGCGAGCTCTGGAAACACCATATATTTT.

This sequence joins TRBV14 and TRBJ1-2, with 9 positions matching TRBD1. Germline V lookup: CDR1 SGHDN, CDR2 FVKESK. The CDR3 spans 15 residues. V lost 2 bases, J lost 4 bases, and 5 bases stayed unmatched. CDR3 DNA sequence: TGTGCCAGCAGCCAAAACAGGGGGCAGGGCTATGGCTACACCTTC. Its protein product is CASSQNRGQGYGYTF.

This sequence joins TRBV6-1 and TRBJ2-5; 10 bases fit TRBD2. Germline CDR1 reads MNHNS; CDR2 reads SASEGT. The CDR3 extends over 15 amino acids. J lost 5 bases, V lost 1 base, and 4 bases had no gene match. CDR3 sequence: CASSEGLAGVETQYF. The CDR3 DNA sequence: TGTGCCAGCAGTGAAGGGCTAGCGGGAGTGGAGACCCAGTACTTC.

The chain is built from TRBV27 and TRBJ1-2; D perhaps matches TRBD1 (6 bases). This CDR3 comprises 14 residues. Germline CDR1 MNHEY, CDR2 SMNVEV (reference sequence). V was clipped by 2 bases and J by 5 bases, with 12 bases between them. In DNA form, the CDR3 reads TGTGCCAGCAGTTTAACAGGGCGGGGGTATGGCTACACCTTC. Translating gives CASSLTGRGYGYTF.